The T cell receptor beta chain under discussion was sequenced for a study of graft-versus-host responses after intestinal transplantation. Germline V lookup: CDR1 SGHNT, CDR2 YYREEE (reference sequence). J lost 0 bases, V lost 7 bases, and 7 bases had no gene match. The CDR3 has 15 residues. This clone was picked up one time. The antigen remains undetermined. The protocol was immunoSEQ multiplex PCR, while the TCRdb copy is restricted to in-frame clones and leaves out a portion. The sample comprises about 59,000 clones, 90% to 95% of which are singletons, and about 0.41% rests with the top ten. The source of this sequence is a human donor who was the organ donor for an intestinal transplant. J is TRBJ2-3 and V is TRBV5-4; 8 bases are shared with TRBD1. Sequences were derived from unstimulated CD4+ T cells sorted from spleen or lymph node cells, sampled before transplant. The CDR3 DNA is TGTGCCAGCCGTCAGGGGGCCTCTAGCACAGATACGCAGTATTTT. It encodes CASRQGASSTDTQYF. The whole variable domain, remainder taken from reference TRBV5-4 and TRBJ2-3, is ETGVTQSPTHLIKTRGQQVTLRCSSQSGHNTVSWYQQALGQGPQFIFQYYREEENGRGNFPPRFSGLQFPNYSSELNVNALELDDSALYLCASRQGASSTDTQYFGPGTRLTVL.